This T cell receptor beta chain derives from a study of T cell repertoires in cytomegalovirus infection. Study information: Peptides in the study included HLA-C-restricted and HLA-B-restricted CMV epitopes. Public TCR beta signatures indicated both CMV infection and matching HLA type. Whole-study findings and limits: Public TCR beta family frequency separated CMV-and-HLA carriers, including in an independent cohort. Dominating the ex vivo response were HLA-C-restricted CMV-specific TCR beta clonotypes.

CDR1 and CDR2 from the germline V gene are SGHTA and FQGNSA. The CDR3 runs 16 residues. V lost 4 bases and J lost 0, with 10 bases in between. TCRdb re-analysed the reads in MiXCR, keeping a single row per CDR3 protein. The sample includes some 350,000 distinct CDR3 sequences, about 35% of them seen just once. This clonotype occurred a few times. Its antigen remains unknown. V gene TRBV7-2 combines with J gene TRBJ1-6, with unresolved D. This specimen was cultured PBMCs, taken from culture after CMV antigen stimulation. The source of this sequence is a human donor in good health (CMV status not recorded). Some clones in this sample may be carry-over from other donors' samples. The CDR3 DNA follows: TGTGCCAGCAGCTCGCAGACCAGCTCCTATAATTCACCCCTCCACTTT. It encodes CASSSQTSSYNSPLHF.